The 26 T cell receptor beta chains listed next were all sequenced from one sample in a study of monozygotic twins with inflammatory bowel disease. Using the 5' RACE reads, TCRdb records one entry per CDR3 protein without DNA. In all, the sample yields around 370,000 distinct CDR3 sequences. Sequences were obtained from blood. The source of these receptors is a human donor with ulcerative colitis or Crohn's disease, or a healthy co-twin of an affected twin (not recorded which).

The V gene is TRBV24-1, the J gene TRBJ2-3; TCRdb outputs TRBD2, but without DNA this stays unchecked. CDR3 length: 18 amino acids. Per the germline V gene, CDR1 is KGHDR and CDR2 is SFDVKD. The CDR3 region is CATTPLFGTSGATDTQYF.

The V gene is TRBV7-9, the J gene TRBJ2-5. The CDR3 has 14 amino acids. Germline loops: CDR1 SEHNR, CDR2 FQNEAQ (reference sequence). The CDR3 sequence is CALWVWGSRETQYF.

V usage is TRBV25-1 and J usage is TRBJ2-7; checking the TCRdb D call of TRBD1 is not possible without DNA. Germline CDR1 MGHDK, CDR2 SYGVNS. CDR3 length: 14 amino acids. The CDR3 reads CASSLLGVSREQYF.

The chain joins TRBV29-1 to TRBJ2-1; the TCRdb D gene call, TRBD1, has no DNA to confirm it. This CDR3 contains 12 residues. Germline V gene lookup returns CDR1 SQVTM and CDR2 ANQGSEA. The CDR3 reads CSVGDRNNEQFF.

The CDR3 loop reads CASSGLAGGPGTDTQYF. V is TRBV12-3 or TRBV12-4 and J is TRBJ2-3; as DNA is missing, the TRBD2 call by TCRdb cannot be tested. CDR3 length: 17 amino acids.

The rearrangement links TRBV5-1 to TRBJ2-2; no DNA is available, so the TRBD1 call from TCRdb remains unchecked. The CDR3 covers 15 residues. CDR1 and CDR2 from the germline V gene are SGHRS and YFSETQ. This CDR3 reads CASSYRDGYTGELFF.

The chain is built from TRBV27 and TRBJ2-7; with no DNA, the TCRdb D assignment of TRBD1 cannot be verified. This CDR3 is 17 amino acids long. Looked up from germline, CDR1 is MNHEY and CDR2 is SMNVEV (reference sequence). The CDR3 loop reads CASSLRGGGQRKMEQYF.

The chain is built from TRBV4-1 and TRBJ2-1. Germline-derived CDR1 and CDR2 are MGHRA and YSYEKL. The CDR3 contains 17 residues. CDR3 loop: CASSQDAAGPSYNEQFF.

This sequence joins TRBV4-1 and TRBJ2-5; TCRdb outputs TRBD1, but without DNA this stays unchecked. The CDR3 contains 16 residues. CDR1 is MGHRA, CDR2 YSYEKL, per germline. The CDR3 loop reads CASSQVGASNQETQYF.

V and J are TRBV24-1 and TRBJ2-7; TCRdb returns TRBD1, unconfirmable since there is no DNA. This CDR3 comprises 14 residues. Germline V lookup: CDR1 KGHDR, CDR2 SFDVKD. The chain's CDR3 is CATSDLRGSDEQYF.

The chain employs TRBV5-1 and TRBJ2-1; TCRdb names TRBD1, which stays unverified in the absence of DNA. CDR3 length: 14 amino acids. Per the germline V gene, CDR1 is SGHRS and CDR2 is YFSETQ. The CDR3 sequence is CASSWRGEHNEQFF. Full variable domain (missing parts from reference TRBV5-1 and TRBJ2-1): KAGVTQTPRYLIKTRGQQVTLSCSPISGHRSVSWYQQTPGQGLQFLFEYFSETQRNKGNFPGRFSGRQFSNSRSEMNVSTLELGDSALYLCASSWRGEHNEQFFGPGTRLTVL.

The rearrangement uses TRBV7-3 and TRBJ2-1; TCRdb's D call, TRBD1, is unchecked because there is no DNA. CDR1 is SGHTA and CDR2 is FQGTGA in the germline V gene. The CDR3 sequence is 15 residues long. The CDR3 loop is CASSLSAGTTNEQFF.

V usage is TRBV15 and J usage is TRBJ2-7; the D call from TCRdb, TRBD2, cannot be confirmed without DNA. The V gene's germline CDR1 is LNHNV and CDR2 YYDKDF (reference sequence). This CDR3 is 15 amino acids long. The CDR3 here is CATSSLAGGYYEQYF.

The chain couples TRBV20-1 to TRBJ1-2. Germline-derived CDR1 and CDR2 are DFQATT and SNEGSKA (reference sequence). The CDR3 sequence is 12 residues long. CDR3 protein: CSAAGRNYGYTF.

The chain has TRBV20-1 and TRBJ1-6; the TRBD1 assignment by TCRdb is unverifiable without DNA. The CDR3 runs 14 residues. CDR1 DFQATT and CDR2 SNEGSKA come from the germline V gene (reference sequence). The CDR3 region is CSARWTGWNSPLHF.

The gene calls are TRBV18 and TRBJ2-2; TCRdb calls TRBD2, which cannot be checked without DNA. The CDR3 totals 16 residues. Germline CDR1 reads KGHSH; CDR2 reads LQKENI. The CDR3: CASSPQAGGIAGELFF.

This chain's CDR3 is CASSQGDRPYEQYF. The chain employs TRBV4-3 and TRBJ2-7; checking the TCRdb D call of TRBD1 is not possible without DNA. This CDR3 has 14 amino acids. Germline loops: CDR1 LGHNA, CDR2 YSLEER.

This rearrangement joins TRBV29-1 to TRBJ2-5; the D gene TCRdb calls, TRBD1, cannot be checked with no DNA. The CDR3 covers 13 residues. Germline-derived CDR1 and CDR2 are SQVTM and ANQGSEA. CDR3 sequence reads: CSADRFGGETQYF.

The V gene is TRBV7-2, the J gene TRBJ2-1; TCRdb's D call, TRBD1, is unchecked because there is no DNA. The CDR3 loop spans 13 amino acids. Germline V gene data show CDR1 as SGHTA and CDR2 as FQGNSA. The chain's CDR3 is CASSFRADNEQFF.

V is TRBV2 and J is TRBJ2-7; the D gene TCRdb calls, TRBD2, cannot be checked with no DNA. Germline values: CDR1 SNHLY, CDR2 FYNNEI. The CDR3 extends over 14 amino acids. CDR3 loop: CASRPGTSADEQYF. Supplemented by reference TRBV2 and TRBJ2-7, the full variable domain reads EPEVTQTPSHQVTQMGQEVILRCVPISNHLYFYWYRQILGQKVEFLVSFYNNEISEKSEIFDDQFSVERPDGSNFTLKIRSTKLEDSAMYFCASRPGTSADEQYFGPGTRLTVT.

The CDR3 is CASSPGQGWSSYEQYF. V and J are TRBV5-4 and TRBJ2-7; TCRdb outputs TRBD1, but without DNA this stays unchecked. CDR1 and CDR2 (germline): SGHNT, YYREEE (reference sequence). CDR3 size: 16 residues.

The chain employs TRBV7-2 and TRBJ2-2; no DNA is available, so the TRBD1 call from TCRdb remains unchecked. The CDR3 has 16 residues. Germline CDR1 and CDR2: SGHTA and FQGNSA. CDR3 sequence: CASSFWGTSNTGELFF.

The chain links TRBV4-1 to TRBJ1-2; the TRBD1 assignment by TCRdb is unverifiable without DNA. This CDR3 has 14 residues. Germline V gene sequence: CDR1 MGHRA, CDR2 YSYEKL. CDR3 protein: CASSQGGHDYGYTF.

The CDR3 loop reads CASSILWDRVGTEAFF. The rearrangement links TRBV6-5 to TRBJ1-1; the TRBD1 assignment by TCRdb is unverifiable without DNA. The germline gives CDR1 MNHEY, CDR2 SVGAGI. The CDR3 totals 16 residues.

This sequence joins TRBV29-1 and TRBJ1-1. CDR3 length equals 11 residues. Per the germline V gene, CDR1 is SQVTM and CDR2 is ANQGSEA. CDR3 region: CGTWRDTEAFF.

J is TRBJ1-1 and V is TRBV2. Germline V gives CDR1 SNHLY, CDR2 FYNNEI. This CDR3 comprises 13 residues. The CDR3 sequence is CASITELNTEAFF.